This T cell receptor beta chain was recorded in a study of CD8 T cells in ankylosing spondylitis. The ends lost 5 bases at V and 2 bases at J; junction bases unmatched: 5. Germline V lookup: CDR1 SQVTM, CDR2 ANQGSEA. The CDR3 is made up of 14 amino acids. Making the TCR beta libraries involved quantitative 5'-RACE with molecular barcodes. TCRdb recomputed calls from the 5' RACE reads with MiXCR, one row per CDR3 protein. This sample has about 440,000 distinct CDR3 sequences, with 17% found just once. This clonotype showed up just a few times. Antigen: not known. General study findings and limits: There were earlier reports of some motif variants in reactive arthritis synovial fluid and blood. Significant enrichment of disease-linked clones was reportedly seen in matched ankylosing spondylitis synovial fluid. Blood of patients with ankylosing spondylitis appeared to be characterized by a TCR beta motif of roughly eight highly homologous variants. Disease-linked clones, CD8+, were relatively rare in peripheral blood.

V usage is TRBV29-1 and J usage is TRBJ1-2; TRBD1 matches 10 bases. The TCR originated in a male donor with ankylosing spondylitis. Sequences were obtained from blood, either unsorted or a sorted T cell fraction (not recorded which). The DNA of the CDR3 is TGCAGCGTTACACCGGGACAGGGGAACTATGGCTACACCTTC. This encodes CSVTPGQGNYGYTF.